Listed below are T cell receptor beta chains from one sample, sequenced in a study of T cells in Graves' hyperthyroidism and ophthalmopathy. From the multiplex PCR reads, TCRdb called clonotypes with MiXCR, one entry per CDR3 protein. The repertoire holds roughly 500,000 distinct CDR3 sequences, about 45% seen once, with around 47% in the top ten. Sequences were obtained from peripheral blood or thyroid tissue (not recorded which). The receptors shown here come from an adult woman with Graves' disease, either hyperthyroidism or ophthalmopathy (not recorded which). CDR3s include the opening cysteine and the closing phenylalanine or tryptophan. The D gene is left open where the match is weak. Rows give clone size only sometimes, using once, few, many, or a class for an expanded clone.

D: .
V: TRBV19
J: TRBJ1-5
size: .
DNA: TGTGCCAGTAGTATCGGGGGAATAGGCCTTGGGCAGCCCCAGCATTTT
CDR3: CASSIGGIGLGQPQHF

D: TRBD1
V: TRBV10-3
J: TRBJ2-7
size: many
DNA: TGTGCCATCAGTGGTTTCGGGGACAGGGTGTCCGAGCAGTACTTC
CDR3: CAISGFGDRVSEQYF

D: TRBD2
V: TRBV2
J: TRBJ2-3
size: few
DNA: TGTGCCAGCACCGGACTAGCGGGACCCACAGATACGCAGTATTTT
CDR3: CASTGLAGPTDTQYF

D: .
V: TRBV7-2
J: TRBJ1-1
size: .
DNA: TGTGCCAGCGGCTTAGCGTCAGTAGGTCCCCAGACTGGAGCTTTCTTT
CDR3: CASGLASVGPQTGAFF

D: .
V: TRBV5-1
J: TRBJ2-7
size: .
DNA: TGCGCCAGCAGCCCTCGCGACGGGGGGCTTACCTACGAGCAGTACTTC
CDR3: CASSPRDGGLTYEQYF

D: TRBD2
V: TRBV29-1
J: TRBJ2-2
size: .
DNA: TGCAGCGTTGATGCGGGAGGTAACACCGGGGAGCTGTTTTTT
CDR3: CSVDAGGNTGELFF

D: TRBD1
V: TRBV6-6
J: TRBJ2-2
size: .
DNA: TGTGCCAGCAGTTACGGGACAGGGTTCGGGGAGCTGTTTTTT
CDR3: CASSYGTGFGELFF

D: TRBD2
V: TRBV6-1
J: TRBJ2-2
size: .
DNA: TGTGCCAGCGGGGGACTAGCGGGAGCGGTCGGGGAGCTGTTTTTT
CDR3: CASGGLAGAVGELFF

D: .
V: TRBV7-2
J: TRBJ1-6
size: many
DNA: TGTGCCAGCAGCTTAGACTCACCCCTCCACTTT
CDR3: CASSLDSPLHF

D: .
V: TRBV30
J: TRBJ2-7
size: .
DNA: TGTGCCTGGAGTAAAGTTTACGAGCAGTACTTC
CDR3: CAWSKVYEQYF

D: .
V: TRBV6-2/TRBV6-3
J: TRBJ1-2
size: .
DNA: TGTGCCAGCAGTAACCGACGGGTTGGCGGCTACACCTTC
CDR3: CASSNRRVGGYTF

D: .
V: TRBV24-1
J: TRBJ1-2
size: few
DNA: TGTGCCACCAGTGAGGGCAGCCGCTATGGCTACACCTTC
CDR3: CATSEGSRYGYTF

D: .
V: TRBV7-8
J: TRBJ2-2
size: few
DNA: TGTGCCAGCAGCTTAGGGATGAACACCGGGGAGCTGTTTTTT
CDR3: CASSLGMNTGELFF

D: .
V: TRBV7-2
J: TRBJ2-2
size: many
DNA: TGTGCCAGCAGCCCGATAGGGGTGCCCGGGGAGCTGTTTTTT
CDR3: CASSPIGVPGELFF

D: .
V: TRBV29-1
J: TRBJ1-4
size: .
DNA: TGCAGCGCCTCCGGGCCAGGGCACCGCGAAAAACTGTTTTTT
CDR3: CSASGPGHREKLFF

D: .
V: TRBV10-3
J: TRBJ2-7
size: .
DNA: TGTGCCATCAGTGAGGGACAGTCCTACGAGCAGTACTTC
CDR3: CAISEGQSYEQYF

D: TRBD2
V: TRBV20-1
J: TRBJ2-5
size: medium-sized
DNA: TGCAGTGCTAGAGCGGGGGGAGATCGGGAGACCCAGTACTTC
CDR3: CSARAGGDRETQYF

D: .
V: TRBV6-2/TRBV6-3
J: TRBJ1-1
size: once
DNA: TGTGCCAGCAGAAAAGCCGTGACAGGCCTAAACACTGAAGCTTTCTTT
CDR3: CASRKAVTGLNTEAFF

D: .
V: TRBV20-1
J: TRBJ1-2
size: .
DNA: TGCAGTGCTAGCGGGGGCTTCTATGGCTACACCTTC
CDR3: CSASGGFYGYTF

D: .
V: TRBV19
J: TRBJ2-6
size: once
DNA: TGTGCCAGTTGTCTCTCTGGGGCCAACGTCCTGACTTTC
CDR3: CASCLSGANVLTF

D: .
V: TRBV7-2
J: TRBJ2-5
size: .
DNA: TGTGCCAGCAGCTTAGCGAGCGGCAGGAGTGAGACCCAGTACTTC
CDR3: CASSLASGRSETQYF

D: TRBD1
V: TRBV29-1
J: TRBJ1-2
size: .
DNA: TGCAGCGTTGACTTGGGACAGGGAAATGGCTACACCTTC
CDR3: CSVDLGQGNGYTF

D: TRBD1
V: TRBV20-1
J: TRBJ1-4
size: .
DNA: TGCAGTGCTAGAGGCGGACAGGGCGGCACTGAAAAACTGTTTTTT
CDR3: CSARGGQGGTEKLFF

D: TRBD1
V: TRBV10-1
J: TRBJ1-1
size: .
DNA: TGTGCCAGCAGCCAACTCGCTCAGGGGGCGGTCACTGAAGCTTTCTTT
CDR3: CASSQLAQGAVTEAFF

D: .
V: TRBV2
J: TRBJ2-1
size: many
DNA: TGTGCCAGCAGTCCCCGAACAGGGTACAATGAGCAGTTCTTC
CDR3: CASSPRTGYNEQFF

D: TRBD1
V: TRBV14
J: TRBJ1-1
size: .
DNA: TGTGCCAGCAGCCAAGACAGGGGGCTGGGCACTGAAGCTTTCTTT
CDR3: CASSQDRGLGTEAFF

D: .
V: TRBV20-1
J: TRBJ2-5
size: .
DNA: TGCAGTGCTGGGAGGGGGGAGGACAAAGAGACCCAGTACTTC
CDR3: CSAGRGEDKETQYF

D: TRBD1
V: TRBV15
J: TRBJ1-5
size: .
DNA: TGTGCCACCAGCAGTTACTCAGGGGGGGACAATCAGCCCCAGCATTTT
CDR3: CATSSYSGGDNQPQHF

D: TRBD2
V: TRBV20-1
J: TRBJ2-2
size: .
DNA: TGCAGTGCTAGAGATCCGAGACTAGCGGGAGGAGGCGGGGAGCTGTTTTTT
CDR3: CSARDPRLAGGGGELFF

D: .
V: TRBV4-1
J: TRBJ1-6
size: many
DNA: TGCGCCAGCAGCCAACGGATGGCCAACAGGCACAATTCACCCCTCCACTTT
CDR3: CASSQRMANRHNSPLHF

D: TRBD1
V: TRBV25-1
J: TRBJ1-6
size: .
DNA: TGTGCCAGCAGTGCAAGGGACAGCAATAATTCACCCCTCCACTTT
CDR3: CASSARDSNNSPLHF

D: TRBD1
V: TRBV5-4
J: TRBJ1-2
size: .
DNA: TGTGCCAGCAGCTCGACAGGGATGTTCCTCACCTTC
CDR3: CASSSTGMFLTF

D: .
V: TRBV7-2
J: TRBJ1-1
size: many
DNA: TGTGCCAGCAGCACAGGACATCAAGGAGGCGAAGCTTTCTTT
CDR3: CASSTGHQGGEAFF

D: .
V: TRBV19
J: TRBJ1-5
size: few
DNA: TGTGCCAGTAGTATTCAGGTTTATCAGCCCCAGCATTTT
CDR3: CASSIQVYQPQHF

D: .
V: TRBV9
J: TRBJ2-5
size: .
DNA: TGTGCCAGCAGCGTGGGTAGAGGGAGCCGCCAAGAGACCCAGTACTTC
CDR3: CASSVGRGSRQETQYF

D: .
V: TRBV28
J: TRBJ2-5
size: .
DNA: TGTGCCAGCAGTTTTGTAGGGGCCGGGATTGAGACCCAGTACTTC
CDR3: CASSFVGAGIETQYF

D: TRBD2
V: TRBV20-1
J: TRBJ2-7
size: .
DNA: TGCAGTGCTAGTAGCGGGGAGCCCTACGAGCAGTACTTC
CDR3: CSASSGEPYEQYF

D: .
V: TRBV5-8
J: TRBJ1-6
size: many
DNA: TGTGCCAGCAGCTTGCTCACGAGCTCCTATAATTCACCCCTCCACTTT
CDR3: CASSLLTSSYNSPLHF

D: .
V: TRBV5-4
J: TRBJ2-2
size: .
DNA: TGTGCCAGCAGCTCAAAGGGGGAGCTGTTTTTT
CDR3: CASSSKGELFF

D: .
V: TRBV10-3
J: TRBJ2-7
size: many
DNA: TGTGCCATCAGTGAGAATCCCCGGCCGGGGAGATCCGAGCAGTACTTC
CDR3: CAISENPRPGRSEQYF

D: TRBD1
V: TRBV29-1
J: TRBJ2-7
size: many
DNA: TGCAGCGTTTGGGGACAGGGGATCTACGAGCAGTACTTC
CDR3: CSVWGQGIYEQYF

D: .
V: TRBV2
J: TRBJ1-1
size: .
DNA: TGTGCCAGCAGGGGGAATGGCACTGAAGCTTTCTTT
CDR3: CASRGNGTEAFF

D: TRBD1
V: TRBV9
J: TRBJ1-1
size: .
DNA: TGTGCCAGCAGCGTACGGGACAGAAACACTGAAGCTTTCTTT
CDR3: CASSVRDRNTEAFF